Following are 12 T cell receptor beta chains from one sample sequenced in a study of blood T cell repertoires in COVID-19. Generated by immunoSEQ multiplex PCR, the TCRdb table keeps only in-frame clones and is missing some. Of 150,000 to 200,000 clones detected, 70% to 90% appear once; the ten largest clones hold around 9%. The sample taken for sequencing was peripheral blood. The receptors originated from a man in his fifties with active or convalescent COVID-19.

The genes are TRBV4-1 and TRBJ2-7; D is perhaps TRBD1 (5 bases). The CDR3 is 12 amino acids. The V and J ends lost 3 bases and 5 bases respectively, with 8 bases between them. Germline lookup yields CDR1 MGHRA and CDR2 YSYEKL. CDR3: CASSHQGNEQYF. The CDR3 nucleotides read TGCGCCAGCAGCCACCAGGGCAACGAGCAGTACTTC.

The DNA of the CDR3 is TGTGCCAGCACACGACAGGGGGTAGGAAAAACTGAAGCTTTCTTT. This sequence encodes CASTRQGVGKTEAFF. The chain links TRBV9 to TRBJ1-1; 9 nucleotides line up with TRBD1. V shed 6 bases, J shed 5 bases, and the junction held 11 bases outside the gene matches. This CDR3 is built from 15 residues. In germline, CDR1 is SGDLS, CDR2 YYNGEE.

The rearrangement links TRBV5-3 to TRBJ1-6; 7 bases line up with TRBD1. TRBV5-3 is an ORF, with its function uncertain. The ends lost 4 bases at V and 7 bases at J; junction bases unmatched: 5. The CDR3 extends over 14 amino acids. The CDR3 nucleotides are TGTGCCAGAAGCATAACAGGGGTGAATTCACCCCTCCACTTT. This encodes CARSITGVNSPLHF.

This sequence joins TRBV4-3 and TRBJ1-4; D remains ambiguous. Trimming took 1 base from V and 8 from J, leaving 11 bases between them. This CDR3 is built from 14 residues. CDR1 and CDR2 from the germline V gene are LGHNA and YSLEER. The DNA of the CDR3 is TGCGCCAGCAGCCAAGCAGCGGGCTGGGAAAAACTGTTTTTT. Translated, it gives CASSQAAGWEKLFF.

The V call is TRBV28, the J call TRBJ1-1; D uncertain. The CDR3 extends over 13 amino acids. CDR1 and CDR2 from the germline V gene are MDHEN and SYDVKM. Trimming cost V 7 bases and J 6 bases, with 15 bases left between them. The CDR3 spells CASISIWPAEAFF. CDR3 nucleotides: TGTGCCAGCATTTCGATCTGGCCCGCTGAAGCTTTCTTT.

This chain joins TRBV28 and TRBJ2-6; perhaps TRBD2 as D (6 bases). CDR1 is MDHEN, CDR2 SYDVKM, per germline. Trimming pared 2 bases from V and 4 bases from J, leaving 9 bases between. The CDR3 runs to 15 residues. The CDR3 coding sequence is TGTGCCAGCAGTTTAAGCGGGCCAGGGGCCAACGTCCTGACTTTC. Translation gives CASSLSGPGANVLTF. The full variable domain, with the rest looked up from reference TRBV28 and TRBJ2-6, is DVKVTQSSRYLVKRTGEKVFLECVQDMDHENMFWYRQDPGLGLRLIYFSYDVKMKEKGDIPEGYSVSREKKERFSLILESASTNQTSMYLCASSLSGPGANVLTFGAGSRLTVL.

The rearrangement links TRBV14 to TRBJ1-1; TRBD1 matches 8 bases. The CDR3 covers 14 residues. The germline V gene has CDR1 SGHDN and CDR2 FVKESK. V shed 2 bases and J 7 bases; nucleotides not matched to a gene: 6. CDR3 residues: CASSQRTGPREAFF. The CDR3 nucleotides are TGTGCCAGCAGCCAAAGGACAGGGCCCCGTGAAGCTTTCTTT. Using reference TRBV14 and TRBJ1-1 for the parts outside the CDR3, the full variable domain is EAGVTQFPSHSVIEKGQTVTLRCDPISGHDNLYWYRRVMGKEIKFLLHFVKESKQDESGMPNNRFLAERTGGTYSTLKVQPAELEDSGVYFCASSQRTGPREAFFGQGTRLTVV.

The CDR3 region is CASSEMTAGRTDTQYF. CDR3 DNA: TGTGCCAGCAGTGAGATGACAGCGGGAAGAACAGATACGCAGTATTTT. The rearrangement joins TRBV6-1 to TRBJ2-3; 7 nucleotides agree with TRBD2. The junction had 9 bases not matched to a gene; V was cut back by 3 bases and J by 3 bases. Germline V gene sequence: CDR1 MNHNS, CDR2 SASEGT. The CDR3 covers 16 residues.

The rearrangement uses TRBV19 and TRBJ2-1; 9 positions agree with TRBD1. V gave up 1 base and J gave up 9 bases; unmatched junction bases: 7. From germline, CDR1 is LNHDA and CDR2 SQIVND (reference sequence). The CDR3 sequence is 15 residues long. The CDR3 sequence is CASSIASGQGGEQFF. The CDR3, as DNA: TGTGCCAGTAGTATAGCTTCGGGACAGGGTGGTGAGCAGTTCTTC. Drawing the rest from reference TRBV19 and TRBJ2-1, the complete variable domain is DGGITQSPKYLFRKEGQNVTLSCEQNLNHDAMYWYRQDPGQGLRLIYYSQIVNDFQKGDIAEGYSVSREKKESFPLTVTSAQKNPTAFYLCASSIASGQGGEQFFGPGTRLTVL.

The chain employs TRBV6-1 and TRBJ2-7; D is perhaps TRBD2 (6 bases). Per the germline V gene, CDR1 is MNHNS and CDR2 is SASEGT. The CDR3 sequence is 15 residues long. The V gene lost 1 base and the J gene lost 12 bases, with 22 bases spanning the gap. The CDR3 region is CASSEVDDGSRRRYF. CDR3 DNA sequence: TGTGCCAGCAGTGAAGTGGATGACGGGAGTAGACGGCGGTACTTC.

Details on this clone: The sample carries other DNA sequences with the same CDR3. V usage is TRBV18 and J usage is TRBJ2-7, with TRBD1 matching 7 bases. The CDR3 has 14 residues. Germline CDR1 and CDR2: KGHSH and LQKENI. V lost 1 base and J lost 4; bases outside the gene matches: 4. CDR3 in amino acids: CASSPRTGEYEQYF. The CDR3 DNA sequence: TGTGCCAGCTCACCACGCACAGGGGAATACGAGCAGTACTTC. The full variable domain, with the rest looked up from reference TRBV18 and TRBJ2-7, is NAGVMQNPRHLVRRRGQEARLRCSPMKGHSHVYWYRQLPEEGLKFMVYLQKENIIDESGMPKERFSAEFPKEGPSILRIQQVVRGDSAAYFCASSPRTGEYEQYFGPGTRLTVT.

This clone has a single count. The chain carries TRBV12-3 or TRBV12-4 and TRBJ1-3; D might be TRBD1 (6 bases). V lost 7 bases to trimming and J lost 4 bases, with 11 bases between them. The CDR3 covers 13 residues. The DNA of the CDR3 is TGTGCCAGCAAAAGGACAGCAGGAAACACCATATATTTT. Translated, it gives CASKRTAGNTIYF.